This T cell receptor (beta chain) was observed in a study of blood T cell repertoires in COVID-19. Study summary: The analysed material was cDNA or gDNA that came from T cells, B-cell-depleted T cells, or PBMCs.

The junction had 10 bases not matched to a gene; V was cut back by 5 bases and J by 2 bases. There are 17 residues in the CDR3. Germline CDR1 reads SGHTA; CDR2 reads FQGNSA. Generated by immunoSEQ multiplex PCR, the TCRdb table keeps only in-frame clones and is missing some. The table records 90,000 to 120,000 clones, around four fifths of them present only once. Input material: peripheral blood. The genes are TRBV7-2 and TRBJ1-5; 9 bases match TRBD1. This TCR came from an older man with acute or convalescent COVID-19. The CDR3 nucleotides are TGTGCCAGCAGCCCACGGACAGGGGTTTGGGGCAATCAGCCCCAGCATTTT. Its protein product is CASSPRTGVWGNQPQHF.